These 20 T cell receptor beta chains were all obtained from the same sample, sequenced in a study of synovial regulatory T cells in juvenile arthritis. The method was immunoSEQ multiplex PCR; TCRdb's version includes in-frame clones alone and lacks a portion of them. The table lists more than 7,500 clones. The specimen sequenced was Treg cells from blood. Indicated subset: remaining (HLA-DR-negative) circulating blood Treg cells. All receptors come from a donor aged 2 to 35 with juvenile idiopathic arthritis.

The CDR3 sequence: CASSRRGGAVSNQPQHF. The chain links TRBV5-6 to TRBJ1-5. The CDR3 runs 17 residues. DNA for this receptor is not on file. Germline-derived CDR1 and CDR2 are SGHDT and YYEEEE. Full variable domain (remainder filled in from reference TRBV5-6 and TRBJ1-5): DAGVTQSPTHLIKTRGQQVTLRCSPKSGHDTVSWYQQALGQGPQFIFQYYEEEERQRGNFPDRFSGHQFPNYSSELNVNALLLGDSALYLCASSRRGGAVSNQPQHFGDGTRLSIL.

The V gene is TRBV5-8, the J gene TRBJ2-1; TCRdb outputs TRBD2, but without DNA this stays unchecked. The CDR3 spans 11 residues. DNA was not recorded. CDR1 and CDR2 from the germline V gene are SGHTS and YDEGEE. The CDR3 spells CASSLVASYFF.

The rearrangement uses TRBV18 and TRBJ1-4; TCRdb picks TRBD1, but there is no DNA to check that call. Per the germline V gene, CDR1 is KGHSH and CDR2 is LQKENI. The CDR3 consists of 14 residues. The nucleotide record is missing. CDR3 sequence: CASSEGQGFEKLFF.

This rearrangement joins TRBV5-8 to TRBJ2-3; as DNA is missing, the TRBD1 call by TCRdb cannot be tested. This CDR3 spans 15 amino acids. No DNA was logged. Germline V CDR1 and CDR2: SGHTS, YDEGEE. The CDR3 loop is CASSPWAGATDTQYF.

The CDR3 region is CASTLGPYEQYF. The chain joins TRBV6-1 to TRBJ2-7; TCRdb returns TRBD2, unconfirmable since there is no DNA. This CDR3 contains 12 residues. No nucleotide data were recorded. The germline CDR1 and CDR2 sequences are MNHNS and SASEGT.

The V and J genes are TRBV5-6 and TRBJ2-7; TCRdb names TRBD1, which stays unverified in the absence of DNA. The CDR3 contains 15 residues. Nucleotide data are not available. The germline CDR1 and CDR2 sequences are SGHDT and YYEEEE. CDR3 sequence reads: CASSLFDRVAYEQYF.

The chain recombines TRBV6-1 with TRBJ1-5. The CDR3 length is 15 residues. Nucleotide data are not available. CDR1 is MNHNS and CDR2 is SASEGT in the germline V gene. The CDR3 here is CASSEPSRDGQPQHF.

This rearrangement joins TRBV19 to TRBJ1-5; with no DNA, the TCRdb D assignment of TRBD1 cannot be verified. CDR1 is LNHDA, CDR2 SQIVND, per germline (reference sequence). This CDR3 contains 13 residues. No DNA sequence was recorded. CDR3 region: CASSRRGNQPQHF.

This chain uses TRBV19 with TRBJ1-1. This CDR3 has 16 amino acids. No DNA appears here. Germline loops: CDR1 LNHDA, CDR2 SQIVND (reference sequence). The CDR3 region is CASSPQQTYMNTEAFF.

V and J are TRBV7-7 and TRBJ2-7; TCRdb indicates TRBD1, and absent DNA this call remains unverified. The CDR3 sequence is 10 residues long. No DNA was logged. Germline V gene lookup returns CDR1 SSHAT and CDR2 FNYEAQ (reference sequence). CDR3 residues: CAHLGGKQYF.

The CDR3 loop reads CASSPTGFSYEQYF. The chain joins TRBV18 to TRBJ2-7; absent DNA, TCRdb's TRBD1 call cannot be checked. The germline CDR1 and CDR2 sequences are KGHSH and LQKENI. The CDR3 covers 14 residues. Only the protein is on record.

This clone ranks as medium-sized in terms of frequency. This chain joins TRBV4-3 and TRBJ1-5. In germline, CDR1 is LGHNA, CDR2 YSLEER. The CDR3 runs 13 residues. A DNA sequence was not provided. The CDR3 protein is CASSQDLDQPQHF.

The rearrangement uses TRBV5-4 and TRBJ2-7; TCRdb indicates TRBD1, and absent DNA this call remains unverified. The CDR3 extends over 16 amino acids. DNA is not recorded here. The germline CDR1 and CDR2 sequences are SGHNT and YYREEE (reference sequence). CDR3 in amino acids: CASSLEVPAQGNEQYF.

The chain's CDR3 is CASSPGTGPYNEQFF. This chain uses TRBV18 with TRBJ2-1; TCRdb outputs TRBD1, but without DNA this stays unchecked. CDR3 length: 15 amino acids. The DNA is unrecorded. Germline V gene lookup returns CDR1 KGHSH and CDR2 LQKENI.

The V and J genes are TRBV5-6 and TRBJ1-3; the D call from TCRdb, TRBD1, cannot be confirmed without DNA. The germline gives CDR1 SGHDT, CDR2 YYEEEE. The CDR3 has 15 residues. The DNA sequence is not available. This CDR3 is CASSFMVAAGNTIYF.

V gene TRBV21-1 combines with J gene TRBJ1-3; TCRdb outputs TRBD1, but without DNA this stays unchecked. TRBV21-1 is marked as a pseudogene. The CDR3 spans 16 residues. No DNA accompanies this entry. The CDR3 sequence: CASSRSWGHSGNTIYF.

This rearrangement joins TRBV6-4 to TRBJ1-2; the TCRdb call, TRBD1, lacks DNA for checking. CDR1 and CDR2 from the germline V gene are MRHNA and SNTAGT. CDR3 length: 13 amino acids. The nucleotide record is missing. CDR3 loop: CASRMTGSYGYTF.

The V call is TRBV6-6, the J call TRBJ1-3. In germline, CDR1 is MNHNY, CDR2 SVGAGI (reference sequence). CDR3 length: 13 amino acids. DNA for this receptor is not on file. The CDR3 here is CASSYPDSPTIYF.

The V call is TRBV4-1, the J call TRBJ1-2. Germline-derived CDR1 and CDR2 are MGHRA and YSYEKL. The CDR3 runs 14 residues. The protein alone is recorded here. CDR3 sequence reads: CASSQDRLRYGYTF.

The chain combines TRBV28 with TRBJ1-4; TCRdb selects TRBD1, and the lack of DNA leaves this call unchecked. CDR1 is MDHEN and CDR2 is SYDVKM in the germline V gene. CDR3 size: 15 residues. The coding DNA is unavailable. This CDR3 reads CASSSAGPTNEKLFF. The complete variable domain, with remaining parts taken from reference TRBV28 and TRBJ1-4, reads DVKVTQSSRYLVKRTGEKVFLECVQDMDHENMFWYRQDPGLGLRLIYFSYDVKMKEKGDIPEGYSVSREKKERFSLILESASTNQTSMYLCASSSAGPTNEKLFFGSGTQLSVL.